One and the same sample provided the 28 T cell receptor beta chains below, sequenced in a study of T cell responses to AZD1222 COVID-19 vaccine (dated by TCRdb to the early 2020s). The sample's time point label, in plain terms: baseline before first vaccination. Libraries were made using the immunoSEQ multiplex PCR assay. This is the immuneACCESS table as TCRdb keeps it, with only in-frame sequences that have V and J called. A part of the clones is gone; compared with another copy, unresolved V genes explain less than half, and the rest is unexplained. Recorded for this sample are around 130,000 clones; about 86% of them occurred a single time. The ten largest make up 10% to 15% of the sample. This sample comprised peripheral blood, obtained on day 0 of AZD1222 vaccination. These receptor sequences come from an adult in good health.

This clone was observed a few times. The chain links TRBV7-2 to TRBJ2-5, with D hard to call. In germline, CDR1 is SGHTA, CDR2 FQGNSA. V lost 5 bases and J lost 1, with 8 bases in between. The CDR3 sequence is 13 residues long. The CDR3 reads CASSPGSQETQYF. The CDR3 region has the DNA TGTGCCAGCAGCCCTGGTAGCCAAGAGACCCAGTACTTC.

This CDR3 reads CASRTGYSPLHF. The CDR3 coding sequence is TGTGCCAGCAGGACAGGGTATTCACCCCTCCACTTT. The genes are TRBV25-1 and TRBJ1-6; TRBD1 matches at 7 bases. Germline lookup yields CDR1 MGHDK and CDR2 SYGVNS. Trimming cost V 6 bases and J 8 bases; bases outside gene matches: 1. The CDR3 totals 12 residues.

The CDR3 spells CASSLWRAGGPNEQFF. For the CDR3, the DNA is TGTGCCAGCAGCTTATGGCGCGCGGGAGGGCCGAATGAGCAGTTCTTC. The chain has TRBV7-3 and TRBJ2-1, with 9 bases that match TRBD2. Germline assignment: CDR1 SGHTA and CDR2 FQGTGA. Trimming removed 2 bases from V and 7 bases from J; junction bases left unmatched: 9. The CDR3 totals 16 residues.

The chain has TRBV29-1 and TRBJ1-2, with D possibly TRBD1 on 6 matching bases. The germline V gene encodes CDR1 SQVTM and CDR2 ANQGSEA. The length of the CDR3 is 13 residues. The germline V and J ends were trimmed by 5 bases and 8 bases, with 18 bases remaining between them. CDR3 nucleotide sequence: TGCAGCGTTCCGACTCAGGGGCAACCAGGCTACACCTTC. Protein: CSVPTQGQPGYTF. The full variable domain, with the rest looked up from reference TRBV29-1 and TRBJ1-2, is SAVISQKPSRDICQRGTSLTIQCQVDSQVTMMFWYRQQPGQSLTLIATANQGSEATYESGFVIDKFPISRPNLTFSTLTVSNMSPEDSSIYLCSVPTQGQPGYTFGSGTRLTVV.

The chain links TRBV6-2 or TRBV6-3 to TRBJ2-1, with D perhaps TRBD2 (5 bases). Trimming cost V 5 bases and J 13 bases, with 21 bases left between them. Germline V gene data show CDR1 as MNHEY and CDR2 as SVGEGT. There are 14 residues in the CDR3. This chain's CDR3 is CASSIPSTWAGQFF. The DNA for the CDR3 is TGTGCCAGCAGTATACCGTCTACCTGGGCGGGTCAGTTCTTC.

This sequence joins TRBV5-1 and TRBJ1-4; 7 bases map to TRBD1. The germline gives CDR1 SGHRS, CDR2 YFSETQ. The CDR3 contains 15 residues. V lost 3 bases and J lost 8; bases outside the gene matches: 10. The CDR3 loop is CASSYGTARGEKLFF. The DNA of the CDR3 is TGCGCCAGCAGCTACGGGACAGCCCGAGGCGAAAAACTGTTTTTT. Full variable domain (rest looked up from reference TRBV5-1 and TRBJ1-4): KAGVTQTPRYLIKTRGQQVTLSCSPISGHRSVSWYQQTPGQGLQFLFEYFSETQRNKGNFPGRFSGRQFSNSRSEMNVSTLELGDSALYLCASSYGTARGEKLFFGSGTQLSVL.

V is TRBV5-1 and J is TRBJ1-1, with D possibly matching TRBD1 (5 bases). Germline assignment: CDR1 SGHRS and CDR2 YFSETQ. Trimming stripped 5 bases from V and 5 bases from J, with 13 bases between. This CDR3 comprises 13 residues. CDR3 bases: TGCGCCAGCAGGTTAAACGGGGGGACTGAAGCTTTCTTT. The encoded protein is CASRLNGGTEAFF.

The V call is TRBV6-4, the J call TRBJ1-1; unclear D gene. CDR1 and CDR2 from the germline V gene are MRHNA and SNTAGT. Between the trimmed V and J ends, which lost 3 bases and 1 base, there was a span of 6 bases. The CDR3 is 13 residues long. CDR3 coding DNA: TGTGCCAGCAGTGATAGTGGGAACACTGAAGCTTTCTTT. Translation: CASSDSGNTEAFF.

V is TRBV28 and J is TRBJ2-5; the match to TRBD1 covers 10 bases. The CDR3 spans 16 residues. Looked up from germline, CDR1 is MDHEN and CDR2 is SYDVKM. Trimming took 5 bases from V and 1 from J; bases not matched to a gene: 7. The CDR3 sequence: CASSSGTGALQETQYF. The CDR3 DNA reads TGTGCCAGCAGTAGTGGGACAGGGGCGCTCCAAGAGACCCAGTACTTC. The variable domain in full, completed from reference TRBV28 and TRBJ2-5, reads DVKVTQSSRYLVKRTGEKVFLECVQDMDHENMFWYRQDPGLGLRLIYFSYDVKMKEKGDIPEGYSVSREKKERFSLILESASTNQTSMYLCASSSGTGALQETQYFGPGTRLLVL.

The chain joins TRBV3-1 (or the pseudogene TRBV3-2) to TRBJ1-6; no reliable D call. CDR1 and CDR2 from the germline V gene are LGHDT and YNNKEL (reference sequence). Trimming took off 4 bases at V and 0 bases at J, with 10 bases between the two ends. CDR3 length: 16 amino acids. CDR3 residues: CASSPNPNSYNSPLHF. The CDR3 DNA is TGTGCCAGCAGCCCCAACCCGAACTCCTATAATTCACCCCTCCACTTT.

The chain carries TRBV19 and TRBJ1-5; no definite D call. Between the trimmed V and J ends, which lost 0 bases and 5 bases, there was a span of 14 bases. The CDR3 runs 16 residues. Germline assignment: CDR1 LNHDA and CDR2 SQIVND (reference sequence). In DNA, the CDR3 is TGTGCCAGTAGTATAGATCTAGGAGGGCCCCATCAGCCCCAGCATTTT. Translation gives CASSIDLGGPHQPQHF.

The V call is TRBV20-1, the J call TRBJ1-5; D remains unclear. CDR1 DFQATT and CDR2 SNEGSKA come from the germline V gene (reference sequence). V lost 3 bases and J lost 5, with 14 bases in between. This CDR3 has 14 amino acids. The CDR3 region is CSASQSIAYQPQHF. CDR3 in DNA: TGCAGTGCTAGTCAGTCTATAGCTTATCAGCCCCAGCATTTT.

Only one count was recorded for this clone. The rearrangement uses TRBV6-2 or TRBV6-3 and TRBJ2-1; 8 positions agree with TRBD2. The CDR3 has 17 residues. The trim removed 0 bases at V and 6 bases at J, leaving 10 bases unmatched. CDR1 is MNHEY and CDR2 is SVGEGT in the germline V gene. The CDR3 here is CASSYSLGAGGPNEQFF. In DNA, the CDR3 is TGTGCCAGCAGTTACTCCCTAGGGGCGGGAGGCCCCAATGAGCAGTTCTTC.

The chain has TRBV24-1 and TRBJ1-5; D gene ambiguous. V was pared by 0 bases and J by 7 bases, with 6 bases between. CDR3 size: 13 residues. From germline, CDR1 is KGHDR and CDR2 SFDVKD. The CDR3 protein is CATSDLSGQPQHF. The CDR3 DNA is TGTGCCACCAGTGATTTGAGTGGACAGCCCCAGCATTTT.

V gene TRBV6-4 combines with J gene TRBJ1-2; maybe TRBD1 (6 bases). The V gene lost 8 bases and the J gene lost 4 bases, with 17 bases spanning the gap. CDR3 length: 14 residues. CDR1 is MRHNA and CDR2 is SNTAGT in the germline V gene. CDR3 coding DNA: TGTGCCAGCGCCCAGACAGGCGAGAGCTATGGCTACACCTTC. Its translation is CASAQTGESYGYTF.

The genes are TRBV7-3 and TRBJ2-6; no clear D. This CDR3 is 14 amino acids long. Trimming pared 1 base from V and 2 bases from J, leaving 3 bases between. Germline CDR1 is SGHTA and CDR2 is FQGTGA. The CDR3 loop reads CASSLNAGANVLTF. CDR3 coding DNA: TGTGCCAGCAGCTTAAACGCTGGGGCCAACGTCCTGACTTTC.

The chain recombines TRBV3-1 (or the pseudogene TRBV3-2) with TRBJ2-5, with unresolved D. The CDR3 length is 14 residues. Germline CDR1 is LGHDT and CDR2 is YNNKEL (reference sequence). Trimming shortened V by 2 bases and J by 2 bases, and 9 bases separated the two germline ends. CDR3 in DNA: TGTGCCAGCAGCCAACGGGCGGTGCAAGAGACCCAGTACTTC. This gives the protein CASSQRAVQETQYF.

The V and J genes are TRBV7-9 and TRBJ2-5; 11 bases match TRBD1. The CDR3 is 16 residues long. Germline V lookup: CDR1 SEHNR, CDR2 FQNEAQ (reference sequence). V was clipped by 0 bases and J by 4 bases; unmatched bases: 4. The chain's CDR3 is CASSLAGTGGRETQYF. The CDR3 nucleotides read TGTGCCAGCAGCTTAGCCGGGACAGGGGGTCGAGAGACCCAGTACTTC.

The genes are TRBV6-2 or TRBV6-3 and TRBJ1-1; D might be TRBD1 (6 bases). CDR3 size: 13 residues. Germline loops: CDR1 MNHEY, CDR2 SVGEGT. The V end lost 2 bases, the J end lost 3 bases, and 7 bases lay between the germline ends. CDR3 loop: CASSYEGDTEAFF. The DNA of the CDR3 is TGTGCCAGCAGTTACGAGGGGGACACTGAAGCTTTCTTT.

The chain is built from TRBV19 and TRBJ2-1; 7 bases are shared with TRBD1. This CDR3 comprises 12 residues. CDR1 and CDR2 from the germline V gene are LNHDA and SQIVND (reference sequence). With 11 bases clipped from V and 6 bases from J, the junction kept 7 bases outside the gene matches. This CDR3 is CASTQGSNEQFF. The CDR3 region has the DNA TGTGCCTCAACACAGGGGTCCAATGAGCAGTTCTTC.

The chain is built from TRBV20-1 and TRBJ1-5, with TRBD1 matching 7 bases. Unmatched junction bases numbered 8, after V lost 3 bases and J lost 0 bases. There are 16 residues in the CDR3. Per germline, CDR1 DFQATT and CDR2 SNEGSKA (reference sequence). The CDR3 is CSASTDREYSNQPQHF. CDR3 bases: TGCAGTGCTAGTACAGACAGGGAGTATAGCAATCAGCCCCAGCATTTT.

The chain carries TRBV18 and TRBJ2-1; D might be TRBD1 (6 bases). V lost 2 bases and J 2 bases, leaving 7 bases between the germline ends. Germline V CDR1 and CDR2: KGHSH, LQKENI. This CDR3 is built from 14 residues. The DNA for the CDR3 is TGTGCCAGCTCACCAAACAGGGCCTACAATGAGCAGTTCTTC. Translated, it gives CASSPNRAYNEQFF.

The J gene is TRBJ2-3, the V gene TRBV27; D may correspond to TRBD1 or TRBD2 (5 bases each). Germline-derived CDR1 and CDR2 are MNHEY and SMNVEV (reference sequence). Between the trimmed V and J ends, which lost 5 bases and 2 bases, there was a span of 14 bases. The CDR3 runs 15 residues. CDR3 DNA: TGTGCCAGCAGTCACCGGGGCAGGATCACAGATACGCAGTATTTT. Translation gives CASSHRGRITDTQYF.

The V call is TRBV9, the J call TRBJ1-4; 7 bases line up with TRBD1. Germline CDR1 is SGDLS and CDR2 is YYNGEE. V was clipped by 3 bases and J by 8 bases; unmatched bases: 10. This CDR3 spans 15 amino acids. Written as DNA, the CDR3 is TGTGCCAGCAGCGGCAACAGGGGTCCGTCGGAAAAACTGTTTTTT. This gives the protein CASSGNRGPSEKLFF.

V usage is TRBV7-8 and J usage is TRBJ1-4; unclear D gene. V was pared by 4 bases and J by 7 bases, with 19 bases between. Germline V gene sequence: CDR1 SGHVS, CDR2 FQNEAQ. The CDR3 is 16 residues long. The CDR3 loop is CASSSRGPGVVEKLFF. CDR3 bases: TGTGCCAGCAGCTCCCGTGGCCCCGGGGTTGTTGAAAAACTGTTTTTT.

The CDR3 sequence: CASSSFSGLQYNEQFF. The DNA of the CDR3 is TGTGCCAGCAGTTCGTTTAGCGGGCTTCAGTACAATGAGCAGTTCTTC. V is TRBV28 and J is TRBJ2-1, with 7 bases fitting TRBD2. CDR3 length: 16 residues. CDR1 is MDHEN, CDR2 SYDVKM, per germline. The J segment lost 4 bases and the V segment lost 4 bases, leaving 10 bases of the junction unmatched.

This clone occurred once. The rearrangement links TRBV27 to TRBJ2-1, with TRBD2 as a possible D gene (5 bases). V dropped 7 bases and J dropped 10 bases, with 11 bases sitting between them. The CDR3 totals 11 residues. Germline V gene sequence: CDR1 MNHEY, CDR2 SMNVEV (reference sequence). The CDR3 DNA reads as TGTGCCAGCACCCTCCGAGGGGAGCAGTTCTTC. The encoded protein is CASTLRGEQFF.

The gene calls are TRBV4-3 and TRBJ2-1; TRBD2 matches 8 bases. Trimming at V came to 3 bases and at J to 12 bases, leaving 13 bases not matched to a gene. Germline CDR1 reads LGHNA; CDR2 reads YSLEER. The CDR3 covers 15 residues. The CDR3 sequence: CASSQEPGLGLAQFF. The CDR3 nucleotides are TGCGCCAGCAGCCAGGAACCGGGACTAGGGTTGGCGCAGTTCTTC.